These 16 T cell receptor beta chains were sequenced from one sample in a study of resident and recirculating memory T cells in vitiligo (dated by TCRdb to the late 2010s). Library method: the immunoSEQ multiplex PCR assay. TCRdb stores this immuneACCESS table with in-frame sequences only. Part of the clones is absent; in the studies checked, under half of the shortfall reflects unresolved V genes, and no reason is known for the rest. The sample includes 70,000 or so clones, with roughly nine tenths observed a single time. 4.9% of the sample belongs to the ten largest clones. The sequencing sample was made of blood. These receptors all come from a male donor with vitiligo.

V gene TRBV18 combines with J gene TRBJ1-2; 7 bases line up with TRBD1. From germline, CDR1 is KGHSH and CDR2 LQKENI. The V segment lost 0 bases and the J segment 6 bases; nucleotides outside the gene matches: 4. The CDR3 runs to 14 residues. The CDR3 DNA sequence: TGTGCCAGCTCACCACCAGGGACAGCAAATGGCTACACCTTC. It encodes CASSPPGTANGYTF.

This sequence joins TRBV6-5 and TRBJ1-4; TRBD1 aligns across 8 bases. Germline values: CDR1 MNHEY, CDR2 SVGAGI. The CDR3 length is 14 residues. Unmatched junction bases numbered 7, after V lost 6 bases and J lost 7 bases. The chain's CDR3 is CASSPGGRGEKLFF. The CDR3 region has the DNA TGTGCCAGCAGCCCAGGGGGCCGAGGTGAAAAACTGTTTTTT.

The chain uses TRBV2 and TRBJ2-1; 9 positions match TRBD1. The trim removed 8 bases at V and 4 bases at J, leaving 0 bases unmatched. The CDR3 extends over 12 amino acids. Germline V gives CDR1 SNHLY, CDR2 FYNNEI. DNA of the CDR3: TGTGCCAGCGGGACAGGGTACAATGAGCAGTTCTTC. Translation gives CASGTGYNEQFF.

The chain is built from TRBV27 and TRBJ1-5; 9 positions agree with TRBD1. The ends lost 6 bases at V and 4 bases at J; junction bases unmatched: 10. Germline lookup yields CDR1 MNHEY and CDR2 SMNVEV (reference sequence). This CDR3 has 16 residues. Written as DNA, the CDR3 is TGTGCCAGCAGCCTAATGGCGGGACAGGGTAATCAGCCCCAGCATTTT. This gives the protein CASSLMAGQGNQPQHF.

V and J are TRBV12-5 and TRBJ2-1; 10 bases agree with TRBD1. With 3 bases clipped from V and 7 bases from J, the junction kept 9 bases outside the gene matches. CDR1 and CDR2 (germline): LGHNT, FRNRAP. This CDR3 contains 16 residues. CDR3 sequence: CASGLMTGGKLNEQFF. The DNA for the CDR3 is TGTGCTAGTGGTTTAATGACAGGGGGCAAACTAAATGAGCAGTTCTTC.

V gene TRBV4-2 combines with J gene TRBJ2-1, with D possibly being TRBD2 (6 bases). This CDR3 contains 16 residues. Germline CDR1 LGHNA, CDR2 YNFKEQ. V shed 1 base and J shed 2 bases, with 12 bases lying between them. The CDR3 region has the DNA TGTGCCAGCAGCCAAGTAGAAGGCGGGACCTACAATGAGCAGTTCTTC. Residues: CASSQVEGGTYNEQFF.

This clone has only one observation. This chain joins TRBV4-2 and TRBJ2-5, with a weak D call TRBD2 (7 bases). The CDR3 is 16 residues long. V lost 2 bases and J 4 bases, leaving 17 bases between the germline ends. The germline gives CDR1 LGHNA, CDR2 YNFKEQ. Here the CDR3 DNA reads TGTGCCAGCAGCCAAAATGCCGGGGGGCATCGAGAGACCCAGTACTTC. Residues: CASSQNAGGHRETQYF.

The rearrangement joins TRBV18 to TRBJ1-2, with TRBD1 matching over 10 bases. V trimming: 0 bases; J trimming: 1 base; junction bases outside the gene matches: 5. The V gene's germline CDR1 is KGHSH and CDR2 LQKENI. The CDR3 covers 17 residues. In DNA form, the CDR3 reads TGTGCCAGCTCACCACCTACTCGGGACAGGGGTAACTATGGCTACACCTTC. Encoded protein: CASSPPTRDRGNYGYTF.

The V gene is TRBV19, the J gene TRBJ1-5; TRBD1 is a possible D gene (6 bases). Trimming removed 4 bases at V and 7 bases at J, with 20 bases between. CDR3 length: 16 residues. Germline V gene sequence: CDR1 LNHDA, CDR2 SQIVND (reference sequence). The CDR3 coding sequence is TGTGCCAGTAGTAGTGCCATAGGACAGCGGGGGCAGCCCCAGCATTTT. Translated: CASSSAIGQRGQPQHF.

The chain is built from TRBV29-1 and TRBJ1-2, with 9 bases that match TRBD1. V dropped 8 bases and J dropped 4; count of bases not matched to a gene: 5. The CDR3 sequence is 12 residues long. CDR1 is SQVTM and CDR2 is ANQGSEA in the germline V gene. DNA of the CDR3: TGCAGCATTCTGACAGGGGGCTATGGCTACACCTTC. The encoded protein is CSILTGGYGYTF.

This chain joins TRBV27 and TRBJ2-2; D might be TRBD1 (7 bases). V lost 1 base and J lost 7, with 10 bases in between. Germline loops: CDR1 MNHEY, CDR2 SMNVEV (reference sequence). The length of the CDR3 is 14 residues. The CDR3 DNA sequence: TGTGCCAGCAGTTTATGGCAGGGGGGCGGGGAGCTGTTTTTT. Encoded protein: CASSLWQGGGELFF.

This chain joins TRBV2 and TRBJ1-5, with 7 bases that match TRBD1. The CDR3 consists of 14 residues. V was pared by 6 bases and J by 3 bases, with 5 bases of the junction left unmatched. Germline CDR1 SNHLY, CDR2 FYNNEI. The CDR3 protein is CASRGQNFNQPQHF. In DNA, the CDR3 is TGTGCCAGCAGGGGACAGAACTTCAATCAGCCCCAGCATTTT.

The chain joins TRBV11-2 to TRBJ1-1, with D perhaps TRBD1 (5 bases). The CDR3 contains 17 residues. Looked up from germline, CDR1 is SGHAT and CDR2 is FQNNGV. Trimming took 0 bases from V and 5 from J, leaving 19 bases between them. The CDR3 loop is CASSLEGRAYQGTEAFF. For the CDR3, the DNA is TGTGCCAGCAGCTTAGAGGGGAGGGCCTACCAGGGAACTGAAGCTTTCTTT.

The rearrangement uses TRBV4-1 and TRBJ2-2; 8 bases match TRBD2. Germline V gene sequence: CDR1 MGHRA, CDR2 YSYEKL. The length of the CDR3 is 15 residues. After removal of 3 bases from V and 5 bases from J, the junction contained 5 bases not matched to a gene. The CDR3 loop reads CASSHTGGLTGELFF. The CDR3 nucleotides read TGCGCCAGCAGCCATACGGGGGGGCTTACCGGGGAGCTGTTTTTT.

CDR3 DNA: TGTGCCAGCTCACAGAGCTCCTATAATTCACCCCTCCACTTT. It yields the protein CASSQSSYNSPLHF. The rearrangement joins TRBV18 to TRBJ1-6; D is unresolved. The germline gives CDR1 KGHSH, CDR2 LQKENI. Trimming removed 4 bases at V and 0 bases at J, with 4 bases between. The length of the CDR3 is 14 residues.

This sequence joins TRBV7-2 and TRBJ2-7; 7 bases map to TRBD2. CDR3 length equals 14 residues. Losses at the gene ends were 5 bases for V and 7 bases for J; bases not matched to a gene: 11. Germline CDR1 reads SGHTA; CDR2 reads FQGNSA. CDR3 amino acids: CASSQGGRPWEQYF. The CDR3 nucleotides are TGTGCCAGCAGCCAGGGAGGGAGGCCATGGGAGCAGTACTTC.